What follows are 10 T cell receptor beta chains derived from one specimen sequenced in a study of vaccination and CD4 T cells after COVID-19. Treatment described: roughly 10-day PBMC culture with coronavirus spike peptide pools or control peptides (ViraFEST assay). These receptors lack a known antigen. Scientists ran DNA taken from cultured CD4+ T cells through the Oncomine TCR Beta short-read assay for sequencing. TCRdb reprocessed the PCR reads via MiXCR and lists one record per CDR3 protein. The table includes around 13,000 distinct CDR3 sequences, around four fifths detected once. Here the sequenced sample was CD4+ T cells from blood, cultured in vitro, taken after SARS-CoV-2 vaccination. The source of these receptors is a human donor who received a COVID-19 vaccine.

The rearrangement joins TRBV30 to TRBJ1-6, with 7 bases that match TRBD1. The germline CDR1 and CDR2 sequences are GTSNPN and SVGIG (reference sequence). Trimming took 4 bases from V and 4 from J; bases not matched to a gene: 4. The CDR3 runs to 14 residues. The DNA for the CDR3 is TGTGCCTGGACGGGACAGTCTTATAATTCACCCCTCCACTTT. Amino acids: CAWTGQSYNSPLHF.

The rearrangement uses TRBV27 and TRBJ2-7; no reliable D call. V was pared by 10 bases and J by 2 bases, with 15 bases between. The germline CDR1 and CDR2 sequences are MNHEY and SMNVEV (reference sequence). CDR3 length: 13 amino acids. In nucleotides, the CDR3 is TGTGCCACCTCCCTGGTCGGACCCTACGAGCAGTACTTC. It yields the protein CATSLVGPYEQYF.

This chain connects TRBV20-1 to TRBJ2-1, with 10 nucleotides matching TRBD2. Looked up from germline, CDR1 is DFQATT and CDR2 is SNEGSKA (reference sequence). There are 13 residues in the CDR3. Trimming cost V 6 bases and J 4 bases; bases outside gene matches: 3. The CDR3 coding sequence is TGCAGTGCCATAGCGGGGGGATACAATGAGCAGTTCTTC. Protein: CSAIAGGYNEQFF.

This chain connects TRBV30 to TRBJ1-6, with 9 nucleotides matching TRBD1. The length of the CDR3 is 15 residues. V dropped 2 bases and J dropped 7; count of bases not matched to a gene: 6. Looked up from germline, CDR1 is GTSNPN and CDR2 is SVGIG (reference sequence). CDR3 amino acids: CAWSPLDRGNSPLHF. The CDR3 DNA sequence: TGTGCCTGGAGTCCTCTCGACAGGGGGAATTCACCCCTCCACTTT. The entire variable domain, with the rest obtained from reference TRBV30 and TRBJ1-6, is as follows: SQTIHQWPATLVQPVGSPLSLECTVEGTSNPNLYWYRQAAGRGLQLLFYSVGIGQISSEVPQNLSASRPQDRQFILSSKKLLLSDSGFYLCAWSPLDRGNSPLHFGNGTRLTVT.

This chain connects TRBV20-1 to TRBJ2-4, with 12 positions matching TRBD2. Unmatched junction bases numbered 9, after V lost 0 bases and J lost 0 bases. Germline CDR1 is DFQATT and CDR2 is SNEGSKA (reference sequence). CDR3 length: 19 amino acids. CDR3 loop: CSARDPWTSGDLAKNIQYF. The CDR3 region has the DNA TGCAGTGCTAGAGATCCCTGGACTAGCGGGGACCTAGCCAAAAACATTCAGTACTTC.

The V and J genes are TRBV6-1 and TRBJ2-1; D gene ambiguous. The length of the CDR3 is 11 residues. Germline V gene data show CDR1 as MNHNS and CDR2 as SASEGT. Trimming took 7 bases from V and 5 from J, leaving 6 bases between them. The CDR3 protein is CASTRNNEQFF. CDR3 DNA sequence: TGTGCCAGCACCCGCAACAATGAGCAGTTCTTC.

This clonotype was observed a single time. V usage is TRBV2 and J usage is TRBJ1-1; a possible D gene is TRBD1 (5 bases). The CDR3 loop spans 19 amino acids. In germline, CDR1 is SNHLY, CDR2 FYNNEI. V was trimmed by 3 bases and J by 2 bases, leaving 25 bases between them. The DNA of the CDR3 is TGTGCCAGCAGTGAGTCCCAGCCGGGGGTTTGGTATTCTAACACTGAAGCTTTCTTT. Translation gives CASSESQPGVWYSNTEAFF.

The chain couples TRBV6-1 to TRBJ1-5; D may be TRBD1 (5 bases). Deletions cut 6 bases from V and 2 bases from J, with 14 bases between. Germline V gene data show CDR1 as MNHNS and CDR2 as SASEGT. This CDR3 is built from 15 residues. In DNA, the CDR3 is TGTGCCAGCAGACGCAGGGTCCTTGGCAATCAGCCCCAGCATTTT. Translated: CASRRRVLGNQPQHF.

The chain is built from TRBV10-1 and TRBJ2-3; weak D call: TRBD1 (6 bases). The CDR3 has 13 residues. The V end lost 7 bases, the J end lost 8 bases, and 16 bases lay between the germline ends. CDR1 and CDR2 (germline): WNHNN, SYGVQD (reference sequence). The CDR3 sequence: CASNSGTTGTQYF. In DNA form, the CDR3 reads TGCGCCAGCAATTCTGGGACAACTGGTACGCAGTATTTT.

This clonotype was found a few times. The genes are TRBV24-1 and TRBJ1-2; 7 bases align to TRBD1. The germline V gene has CDR1 KGHDR and CDR2 SFDVKD. V was clipped by 5 bases and J by 1 base; unmatched bases: 3. This CDR3 region has 14 residues. For the CDR3, the DNA is TGTGCCACCAGTGGAGGGGGCCATAACTATGGCTACACCTTC. Protein: CATSGGGHNYGYTF.